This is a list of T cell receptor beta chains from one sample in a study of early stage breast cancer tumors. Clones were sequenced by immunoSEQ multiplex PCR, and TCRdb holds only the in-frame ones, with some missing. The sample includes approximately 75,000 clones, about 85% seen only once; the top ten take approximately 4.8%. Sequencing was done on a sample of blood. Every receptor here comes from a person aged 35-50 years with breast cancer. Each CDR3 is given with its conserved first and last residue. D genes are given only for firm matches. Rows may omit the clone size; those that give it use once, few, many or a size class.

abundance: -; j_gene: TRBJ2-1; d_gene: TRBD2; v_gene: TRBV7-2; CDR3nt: TGTGCCAGCAGCCGGGGACTAGCGGGAGCAAATGAGCAGTTCTTC; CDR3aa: CASSRGLAGANEQFF
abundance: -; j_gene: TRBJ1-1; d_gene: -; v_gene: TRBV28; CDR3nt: TGTGCCAGCACTCCTGCGGGGGCGGCCTATATGAACACTGAAGCTTTCTTT; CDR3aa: CASTPAGAAYMNTEAFF
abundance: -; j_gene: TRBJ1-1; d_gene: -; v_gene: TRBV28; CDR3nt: TGTGCCAGCAAGTTTAGCGAGAGAAACACTGAAGCTTTCTTT; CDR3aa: CASKFSERNTEAFF
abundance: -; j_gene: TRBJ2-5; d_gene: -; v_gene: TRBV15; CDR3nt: TGTGCCACCAGCCCATCCTTAACAAGAAGCCAAGAGACCCAGTACTTC; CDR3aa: CATSPSLTRSQETQYF
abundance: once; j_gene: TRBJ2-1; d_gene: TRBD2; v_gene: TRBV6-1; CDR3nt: TGTGCCAGCAGGGGGCTAGCGGGAGTCAATGAGCAGTTCTTC; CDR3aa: CASRGLAGVNEQFF
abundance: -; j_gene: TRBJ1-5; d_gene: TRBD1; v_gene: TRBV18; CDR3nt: TGTGCCAGCTCACTACAGGGGTACGGCAATCAGCCCCAGCATTTT; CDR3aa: CASSLQGYGNQPQHF
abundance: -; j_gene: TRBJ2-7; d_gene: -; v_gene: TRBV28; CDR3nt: TGTGCCAGCAGACCAGGCGGGGACTACGAGCAGTACTTC; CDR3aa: CASRPGGDYEQYF
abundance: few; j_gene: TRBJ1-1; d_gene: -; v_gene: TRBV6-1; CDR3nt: TGTGCCAGCAGTGAGCTGGGGGACACTGAAGCTTTCTTT; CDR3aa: CASSELGDTEAFF
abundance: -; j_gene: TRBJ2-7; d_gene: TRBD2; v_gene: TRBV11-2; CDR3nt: TGTGCCAGCTCCCGGGGGGAACCCTCCGAGCAGTACTTC; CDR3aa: CASSRGEPSEQYF
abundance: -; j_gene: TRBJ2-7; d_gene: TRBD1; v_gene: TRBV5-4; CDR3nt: TGTGCCAGCAGCTCCCCGGGACAGGGGGCCGACGAGCAGTACTTC; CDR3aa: CASSSPGQGADEQYF
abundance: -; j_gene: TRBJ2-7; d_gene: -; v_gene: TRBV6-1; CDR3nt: TGTGCCAGCAAGATAGGCCATGACGAGCAGTACTTC; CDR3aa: CASKIGHDEQYF
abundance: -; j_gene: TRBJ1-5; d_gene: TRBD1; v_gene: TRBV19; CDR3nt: TGTGCCAGTAGCAACAGGGGAGAAGGCAATCAGCCCCAGCATTTT; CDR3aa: CASSNRGEGNQPQHF
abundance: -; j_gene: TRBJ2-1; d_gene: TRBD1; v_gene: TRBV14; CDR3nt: TGTGCCAGCAGCCGCCGACAGGGCTACAATGAGCAGTTCTTC; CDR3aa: CASSRRQGYNEQFF
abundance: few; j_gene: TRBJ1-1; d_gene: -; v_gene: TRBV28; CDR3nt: TGTGCCAGCAGCCAAGGGACCACTGAAGCTTTCTTT; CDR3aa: CASSQGTTEAFF
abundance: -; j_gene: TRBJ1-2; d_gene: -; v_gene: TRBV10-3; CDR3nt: TGTGCCATCAGTGGAGACAGACCCCCTGACTATGGCTACACCTTC; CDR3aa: CAISGDRPPDYGYTF
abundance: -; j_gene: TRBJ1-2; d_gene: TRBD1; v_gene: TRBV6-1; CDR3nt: TGTGCCAGCATCGTCGGGACAGGAGACTATGGCTACACCTTC; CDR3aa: CASIVGTGDYGYTF
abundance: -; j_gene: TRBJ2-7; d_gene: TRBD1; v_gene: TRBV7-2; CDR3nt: TGTGCCAGCAGCAATGGACAGGTCAACTCCTACGAGCAGTACTTC; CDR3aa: CASSNGQVNSYEQYF